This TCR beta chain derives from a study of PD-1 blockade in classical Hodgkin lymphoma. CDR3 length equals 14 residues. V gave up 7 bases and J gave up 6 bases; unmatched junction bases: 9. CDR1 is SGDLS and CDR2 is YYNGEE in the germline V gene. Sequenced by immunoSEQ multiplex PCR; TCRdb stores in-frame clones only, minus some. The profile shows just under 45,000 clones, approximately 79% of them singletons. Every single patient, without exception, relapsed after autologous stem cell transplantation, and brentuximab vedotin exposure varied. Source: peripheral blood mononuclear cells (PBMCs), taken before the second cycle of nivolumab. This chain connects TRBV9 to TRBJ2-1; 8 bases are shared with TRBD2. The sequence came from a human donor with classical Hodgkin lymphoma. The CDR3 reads CASLERGPPNEQFF. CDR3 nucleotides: TGTGCCAGCCTAGAGCGGGGGCCACCCAATGAGCAGTTCTTC.